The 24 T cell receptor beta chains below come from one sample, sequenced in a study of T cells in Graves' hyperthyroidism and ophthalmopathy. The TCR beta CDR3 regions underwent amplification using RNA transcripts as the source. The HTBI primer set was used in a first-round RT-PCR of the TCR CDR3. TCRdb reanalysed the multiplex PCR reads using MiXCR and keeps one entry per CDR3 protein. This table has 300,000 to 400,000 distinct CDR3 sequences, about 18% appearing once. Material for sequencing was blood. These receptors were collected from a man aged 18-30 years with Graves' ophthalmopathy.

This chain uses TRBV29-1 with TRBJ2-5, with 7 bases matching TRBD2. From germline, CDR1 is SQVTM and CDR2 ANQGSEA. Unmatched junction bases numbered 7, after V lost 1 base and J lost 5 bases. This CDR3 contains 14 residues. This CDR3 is CSVEAGTTGETQYF. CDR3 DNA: TGCAGCGTTGAAGCGGGGACTACCGGGGAGACCCAGTACTTC.

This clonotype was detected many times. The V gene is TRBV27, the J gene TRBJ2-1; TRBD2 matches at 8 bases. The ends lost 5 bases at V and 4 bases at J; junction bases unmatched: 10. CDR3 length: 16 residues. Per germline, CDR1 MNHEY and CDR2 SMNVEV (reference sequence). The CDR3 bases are TGTGCCAGCAGTCCCTCCCGGAGCGGGGGTTACAATGAGCAGTTCTTC. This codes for CASSPSRSGGYNEQFF.

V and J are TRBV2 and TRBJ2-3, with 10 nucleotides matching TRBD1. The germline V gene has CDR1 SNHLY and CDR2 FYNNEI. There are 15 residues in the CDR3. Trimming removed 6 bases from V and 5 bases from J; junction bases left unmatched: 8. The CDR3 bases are TGTGCCAGCAGCCCGACAGGGGGCGGAAGAGATACGCAGTATTTT. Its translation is CASSPTGGGRDTQYF.

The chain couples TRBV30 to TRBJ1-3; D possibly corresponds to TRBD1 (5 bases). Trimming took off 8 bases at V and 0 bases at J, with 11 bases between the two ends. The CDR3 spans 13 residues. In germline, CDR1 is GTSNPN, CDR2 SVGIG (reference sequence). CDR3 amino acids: CAGGHDSGNTIYF. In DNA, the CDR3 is TGTGCCGGTGGACACGACTCTGGAAACACCATATATTTT.

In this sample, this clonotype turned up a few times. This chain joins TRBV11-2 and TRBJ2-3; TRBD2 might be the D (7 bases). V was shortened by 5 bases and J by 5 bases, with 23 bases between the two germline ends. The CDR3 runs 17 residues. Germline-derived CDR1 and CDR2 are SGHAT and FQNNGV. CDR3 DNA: TGTGCCAGCAGCCGAGATCGCGCGGGGGCCTTGGTAGATACGCAGTATTTT. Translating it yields CASSRDRAGALVDTQYF.

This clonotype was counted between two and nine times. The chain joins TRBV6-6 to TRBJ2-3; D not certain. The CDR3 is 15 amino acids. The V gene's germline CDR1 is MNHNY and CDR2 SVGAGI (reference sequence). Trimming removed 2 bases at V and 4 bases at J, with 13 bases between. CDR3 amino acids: CASSYIAVIPDTQYF. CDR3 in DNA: TGTGCCAGCAGTTACATCGCAGTTATCCCAGATACGCAGTATTTT.

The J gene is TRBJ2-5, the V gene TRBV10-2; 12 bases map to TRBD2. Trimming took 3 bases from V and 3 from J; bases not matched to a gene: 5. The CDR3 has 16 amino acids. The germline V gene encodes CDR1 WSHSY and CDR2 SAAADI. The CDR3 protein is CASSDPSGGGKETQYF. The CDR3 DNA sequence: TGCGCCAGCAGTGACCCTAGCGGGGGGGGGAAAGAGACCCAGTACTTC.

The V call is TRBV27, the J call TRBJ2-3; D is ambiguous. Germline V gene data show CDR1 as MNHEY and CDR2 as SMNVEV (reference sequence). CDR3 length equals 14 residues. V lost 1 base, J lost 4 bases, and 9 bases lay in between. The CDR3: CASSLWGLADTQYF. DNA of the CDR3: TGTGCCAGCAGTTTATGGGGTCTTGCAGATACGCAGTATTTT.

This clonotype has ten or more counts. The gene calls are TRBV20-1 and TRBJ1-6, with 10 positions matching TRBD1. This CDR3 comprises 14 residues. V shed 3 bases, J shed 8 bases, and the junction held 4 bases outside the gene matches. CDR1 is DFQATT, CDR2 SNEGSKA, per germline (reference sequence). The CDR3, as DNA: TGCAGTGCTAGTCCCGGGACAGGGGATTCACCCCTCCACTTT. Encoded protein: CSASPGTGDSPLHF.

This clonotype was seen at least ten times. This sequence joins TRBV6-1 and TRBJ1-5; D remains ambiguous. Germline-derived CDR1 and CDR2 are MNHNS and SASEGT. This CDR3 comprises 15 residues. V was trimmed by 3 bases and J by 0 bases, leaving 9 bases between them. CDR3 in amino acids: CASSEPSYSNQPQHF. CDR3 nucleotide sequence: TGTGCCAGCAGTGAGCCCTCTTATAGCAATCAGCCCCAGCATTTT.

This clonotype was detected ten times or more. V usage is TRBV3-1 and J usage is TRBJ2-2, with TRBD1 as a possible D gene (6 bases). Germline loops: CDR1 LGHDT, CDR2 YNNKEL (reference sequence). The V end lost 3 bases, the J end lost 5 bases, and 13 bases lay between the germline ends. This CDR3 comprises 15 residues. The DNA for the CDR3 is TGTGCCAGCAGCCACATCAGGGGTGATACCGGGGAGCTGTTTTTT. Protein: CASSHIRGDTGELFF.

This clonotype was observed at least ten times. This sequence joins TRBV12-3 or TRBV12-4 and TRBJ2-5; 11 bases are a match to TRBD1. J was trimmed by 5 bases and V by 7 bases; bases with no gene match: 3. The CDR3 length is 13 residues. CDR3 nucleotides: TGTGCCAGCATGGGACAGGGGGGCGAGACCCAGTACTTC. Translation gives CASMGQGGETQYF.

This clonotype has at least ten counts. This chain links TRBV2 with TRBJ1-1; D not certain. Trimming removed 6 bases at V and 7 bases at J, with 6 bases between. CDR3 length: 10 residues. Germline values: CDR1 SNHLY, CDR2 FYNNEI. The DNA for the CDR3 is TGTGCCAGCAGGGGTGGTGAAGCTTTCTTT. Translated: CASRGGEAFF.

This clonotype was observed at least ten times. Written as DNA, the CDR3 is TGTGCCAGCAGCTTAGATCTCCAGCCCAATGCTGAAAAGACCCAGTACTTC. Translation gives CASSLDLQPNAEKTQYF. This sequence joins TRBV7-2 and TRBJ2-5; no reliable D call. V gave up 1 base and J gave up 6 bases, with 21 bases separating them. The CDR3 consists of 17 residues. Germline V CDR1 and CDR2: SGHTA, FQGNSA. Full variable domain (missing parts from reference TRBV7-2 and TRBJ2-5): GAGVSQSPSNKVTEKGKDVELRCDPISGHTALYWYRQSLGQGLEFLIYFQGNSAPDKSGLPSDRFSAERTGGSVSTLTIQRTQQEDSAVYLCASSLDLQPNAEKTQYFGPGTRLLVL.

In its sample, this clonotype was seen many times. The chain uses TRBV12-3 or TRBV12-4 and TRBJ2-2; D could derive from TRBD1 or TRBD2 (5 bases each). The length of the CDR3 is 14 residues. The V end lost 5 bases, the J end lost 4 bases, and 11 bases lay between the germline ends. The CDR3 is CASSPGASTGELFF. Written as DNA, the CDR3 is TGTGCCAGCAGTCCCGGGGCCAGCACCGGGGAGCTGTTTTTT.

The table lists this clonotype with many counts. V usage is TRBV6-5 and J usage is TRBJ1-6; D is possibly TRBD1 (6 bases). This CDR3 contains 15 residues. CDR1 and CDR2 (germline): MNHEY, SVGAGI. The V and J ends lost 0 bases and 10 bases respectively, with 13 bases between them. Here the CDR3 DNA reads TGTGCCAGCAGTTACTCGAAGGGGGGAAACTCACCCCTCCACTTT. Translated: CASSYSKGGNSPLHF.

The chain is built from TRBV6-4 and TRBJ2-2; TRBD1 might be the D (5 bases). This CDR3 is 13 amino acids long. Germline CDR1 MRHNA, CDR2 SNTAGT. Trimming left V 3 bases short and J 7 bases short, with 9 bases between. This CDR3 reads CASSDQGVGELFF. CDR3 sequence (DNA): TGTGCCAGCAGTGATCAGGGCGTCGGGGAGCTGTTTTTT.

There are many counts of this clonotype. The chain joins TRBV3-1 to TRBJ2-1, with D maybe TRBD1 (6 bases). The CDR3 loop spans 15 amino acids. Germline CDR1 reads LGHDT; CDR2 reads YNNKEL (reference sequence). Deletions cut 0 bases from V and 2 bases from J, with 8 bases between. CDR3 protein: CASSQDQGPYNEQFF. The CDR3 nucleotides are TGTGCCAGCAGCCAAGACCAGGGGCCCTACAATGAGCAGTTCTTC.

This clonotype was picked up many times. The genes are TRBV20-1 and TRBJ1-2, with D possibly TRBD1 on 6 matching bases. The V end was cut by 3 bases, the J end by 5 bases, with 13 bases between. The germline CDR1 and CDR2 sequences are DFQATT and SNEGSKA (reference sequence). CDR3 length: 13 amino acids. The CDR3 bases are TGCAGTGCTAGGGACAGCCTATCTTATGGCTACACCTTC. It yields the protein CSARDSLSYGYTF.

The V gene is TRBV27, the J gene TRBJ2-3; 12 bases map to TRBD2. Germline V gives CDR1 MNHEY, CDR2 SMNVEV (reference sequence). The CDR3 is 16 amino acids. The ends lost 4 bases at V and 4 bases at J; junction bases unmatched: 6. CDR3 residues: CASSSRLAGVPDTQYF. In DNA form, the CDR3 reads TGTGCCAGCAGTTCTCGACTAGCGGGGGTCCCAGATACGCAGTATTTT.

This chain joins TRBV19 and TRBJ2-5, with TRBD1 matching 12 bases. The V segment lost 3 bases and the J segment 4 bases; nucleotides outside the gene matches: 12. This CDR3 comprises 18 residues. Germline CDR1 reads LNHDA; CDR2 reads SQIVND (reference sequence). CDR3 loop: CASSIYPQGTGGVETQYF. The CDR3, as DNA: TGTGCCAGTAGTATTTACCCCCAGGGGACAGGGGGCGTAGAGACCCAGTACTTC.

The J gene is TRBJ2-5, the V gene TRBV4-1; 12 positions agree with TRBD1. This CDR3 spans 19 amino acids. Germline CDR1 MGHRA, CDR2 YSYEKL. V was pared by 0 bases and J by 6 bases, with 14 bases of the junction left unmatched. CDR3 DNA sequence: TGCGCCAGCAGCCAAGATCCCGGGACAGGGGGCAGTCGTCGGAAGACCCAGTACTTC. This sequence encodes CASSQDPGTGGSRRKTQYF.

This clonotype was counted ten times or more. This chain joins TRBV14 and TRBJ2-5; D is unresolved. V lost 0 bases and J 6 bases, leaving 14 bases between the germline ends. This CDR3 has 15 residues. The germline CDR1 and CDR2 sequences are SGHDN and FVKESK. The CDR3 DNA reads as TGTGCCAGCAGCCAAGACAGCTGGGCTAGGAAGACCCAGTACTTC. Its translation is CASSQDSWARKTQYF.

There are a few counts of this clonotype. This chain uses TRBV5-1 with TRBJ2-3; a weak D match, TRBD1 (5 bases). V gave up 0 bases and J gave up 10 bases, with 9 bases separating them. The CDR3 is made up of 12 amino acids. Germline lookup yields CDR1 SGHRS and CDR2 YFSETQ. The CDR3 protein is CASSLEIGAQYF. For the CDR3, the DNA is TGCGCCAGCAGCTTGGAGATAGGGGCGCAGTATTTT.